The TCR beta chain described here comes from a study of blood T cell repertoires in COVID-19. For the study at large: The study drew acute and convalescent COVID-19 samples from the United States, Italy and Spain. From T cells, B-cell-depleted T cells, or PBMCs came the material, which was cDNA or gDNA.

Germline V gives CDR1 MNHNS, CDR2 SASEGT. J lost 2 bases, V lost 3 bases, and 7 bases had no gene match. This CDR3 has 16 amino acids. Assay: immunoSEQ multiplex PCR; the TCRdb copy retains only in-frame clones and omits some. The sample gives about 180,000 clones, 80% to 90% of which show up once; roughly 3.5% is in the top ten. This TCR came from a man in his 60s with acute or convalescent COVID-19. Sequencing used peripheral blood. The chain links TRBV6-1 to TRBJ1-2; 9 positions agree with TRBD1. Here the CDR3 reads CASSDANRGLNYGYTF. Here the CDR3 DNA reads TGTGCCAGCAGTGACGCTAACAGGGGGCTAAACTATGGCTACACCTTC.